These 28 T cell receptor beta chains originate from one sample sequenced in a study of shared clonotypes between healthy human individuals. CD45RO negativity and positive selection for CCR7 defined naive CD8 cells, a population that excluded terminally differentiated effector memory CD45RA+ cells. This table comes from immunoSEQ multiplex PCR, and its TCRdb copy is limited to in-frame clones, with some not included. The table records some 2,100,000 clones, around 93% of them present only once. Sequencing was carried out using naive CD8+ T cells from PBMCs. All receptors come from a young man in good health. Some clones in this sample may be carry-over from other donors' samples.

The V and J genes are TRBV11-2 and TRBJ2-5; 10 bases align to TRBD1. Trimming at V came to 5 bases and at J to 0 bases, leaving 9 bases not matched to a gene. The CDR3 runs to 17 residues. In germline, CDR1 is SGHAT, CDR2 FQNNGV. The DNA of the CDR3 is TGTGCCAGCAGCACCCCGGACAGGGGGAGGGACCAAGAGACCCAGTACTTC. Amino acid sequence: CASSTPDRGRDQETQYF. The full variable domain, its missing parts supplied by reference TRBV11-2 and TRBJ2-5, is EAGVAQSPRYKIIEKRQSVAFWCNPISGHATLYWYQQILGQGPKLLIQFQNNGVVDDSQLPKDRFSAERLKGVDSTLKIQPAKLEDSAVYLCASSTPDRGRDQETQYFGPGTRLLVL.

The CDR3 DNA follows: TGTGCCAGCAGGTCTACTCCTGCGGCAGATACGCAGTATTTT. Its protein is CASRSTPAADTQYF. The rearrangement links TRBV7-9 to TRBJ2-3; D call uncertain. Germline-derived CDR1 and CDR2 are SEHNR and FQNEAQ (reference sequence). V dropped 6 bases and J dropped 4 bases, with 14 bases sitting between them. The CDR3 is made up of 14 amino acids. Looking up the rest from reference TRBV7-9 and TRBJ2-3 gives the full variable domain: DTGVSQNPRHKITKRGQNVTFRCDPISEHNRLYWYRQTLGQGPEFLTYFQNEAQLEKSRLLSDRFSAERPKGSFSTLEIQRTEQGDSAMYLCASRSTPAADTQYFGPGTRLTVL.

This clone has only one observation. The chain carries TRBV27 and TRBJ2-7; D might be TRBD1 (8 bases). Trimming shortened V by 4 bases and J by 3 bases, and 19 bases separated the two germline ends. CDR3 length: 16 residues. Germline V gene lookup returns CDR1 MNHEY and CDR2 SMNVEV (reference sequence). CDR3 sequence (DNA): TGTGCCAGCAGTTATTGGACCGGGGGGACAGGCTACGAGCAGTACTTC. Translated, it gives CASSYWTGGTGYEQYF.

The CDR3 protein is CASSLGARQPQHF. The CDR3 bases are TGTGCCAGCAGCTTAGGGGCGAGGCAGCCCCAGCATTTT. This rearrangement joins TRBV7-9 to TRBJ1-5; D gene ambiguous. From germline, CDR1 is SEHNR and CDR2 FQNEAQ (reference sequence). Trimming took off 1 base at V and 7 bases at J, with 8 bases between the two ends. The CDR3 covers 13 residues.

This clone has just one count. The rearrangement links TRBV7-8 to TRBJ2-7; 7 bases align to TRBD1. V lost 3 bases to trimming and J lost 6 bases; unmatched junction nucleotides: 2. Germline lookup yields CDR1 SGHVS and CDR2 FQNEAQ. CDR3 length: 12 amino acids. The CDR3 loop reads CASSFGQAEQYF. As DNA, the CDR3 is TGTGCCAGCAGCTTTGGACAGGCCGAGCAGTACTTC.

The J gene is TRBJ2-7, the V gene TRBV9; D may be TRBD2 (6 bases). In germline, CDR1 is SGDLS, CDR2 YYNGEE. The CDR3 sequence is 12 residues long. Trimming left V 7 bases short and J 3 bases short, with 11 bases between. CDR3 nucleotides: TGTGCCAGCGGAGGGTACGACTACGAGCAGTACTTC. The encoded protein is CASGGYDYEQYF.

The rearrangement joins TRBV7-6 to TRBJ1-4; 7 bases agree with TRBD1. After removal of 5 bases from V and 8 bases from J, the junction contained 14 bases not matched to a gene. This CDR3 contains 16 residues. Germline V gene data show CDR1 as SGHVS and CDR2 as FNYEAQ. DNA for the CDR3: TGTGCCAGCAGCGAATACCCGGGACAGTTTGACGAAAAACTGTTTTTT. Its translation is CASSEYPGQFDEKLFF.

The rearrangement joins TRBV7-9 to TRBJ2-3; TRBD2 matches at 11 bases. The CDR3 has 17 residues. The J segment lost 0 bases and the V segment lost 6 bases, leaving 8 bases of the junction unmatched. The germline CDR1 and CDR2 sequences are SEHNR and FQNEAQ (reference sequence). The CDR3 region is CASRPPGLAASTDTQYF. The CDR3 DNA reads as TGTGCCAGCAGACCGCCGGGACTAGCGGCCAGCACAGATACGCAGTATTTT.

This clone has only one observation. This chain connects TRBV27 to TRBJ1-2, with D unresolved. CDR1 and CDR2 from the germline V gene are MNHEY and SMNVEV (reference sequence). The CDR3 totals 14 residues. Trimming removed 6 bases from V and 3 bases from J, with 14 bases in between. This CDR3 reads CASRPTPRDYGYTF. DNA for the CDR3: TGTGCCAGCAGGCCGACACCGAGGGACTATGGCTACACCTTC.

The rearrangement uses TRBV30 and TRBJ2-1, with TRBD2 matching over 7 bases. The CDR3 is made up of 13 amino acids. From germline, CDR1 is GTSNPN and CDR2 SVGIG (reference sequence). The V and J ends lost 4 bases and 4 bases, in that order; junction bases with no gene match: 4. The CDR3 reads CAWTMGGYNEQFF. The CDR3 DNA is TGTGCCTGGACGATGGGGGGGTACAATGAGCAGTTCTTC. Drawing the rest from reference TRBV30 and TRBJ2-1, the complete variable domain is SQTIHQWPATLVQPVGSPLSLECTVEGTSNPNLYWYRQAAGRGLQLLFYSVGIGQISSEVPQNLSASRPQDRQFILSSKKLLLSDSGFYLCAWTMGGYNEQFFGPGTRLTVL.

Note on this clone: The sample contains more than one DNA sequence encoding this CDR3. The V gene is TRBV5-6, the J gene TRBJ2-7; a weak D match, TRBD1 (6 bases). V lost 0 bases and J 3 bases, leaving 7 bases between the germline ends. The CDR3 sequence is 13 residues long. From germline, CDR1 is SGHDT and CDR2 YYEEEE. The CDR3: CASSLEGGYEQYF. The CDR3 DNA reads TGTGCCAGCAGCTTGGAAGGGGGCTACGAGCAGTACTTC.

This clone was observed a few times. This sequence joins TRBV30 and TRBJ1-1; no definite D call. The CDR3 covers 13 residues. Germline V gene lookup returns CDR1 GTSNPN and CDR2 SVGIG (reference sequence). V was shortened by 4 bases and J by 3 bases, with 12 bases between the two germline ends. The CDR3 region has the DNA TGTGCCTGGATGCTCGGACGATACACTGAAGCTTTCTTT. It encodes CAWMLGRYTEAFF. The full variable domain, completed using reference TRBV30 and TRBJ1-1, is SQTIHQWPATLVQPVGSPLSLECTVEGTSNPNLYWYRQAAGRGLQLLFYSVGIGQISSEVPQNLSASRPQDRQFILSSKKLLLSDSGFYLCAWMLGRYTEAFFGQGTRLTVV.

The chain links TRBV7-6 to TRBJ2-1, with D maybe TRBD1 (7 bases). Looked up from germline, CDR1 is SGHVS and CDR2 is FNYEAQ. This CDR3 is 15 amino acids long. V lost 2 bases and J lost 8, with 16 bases in between. The CDR3 loop reads CASSLSRQGGYEQFF. In nucleotides, the CDR3 is TGTGCCAGCAGCTTAAGTCGGCAGGGGGGCTATGAGCAGTTCTTC.

This rearrangement joins TRBV29-1 to TRBJ2-7; the D gene could be TRBD1 or TRBD2 (6 bases each). Trimming shortened V by 6 bases and J by 4 bases, and 19 bases separated the two germline ends. This CDR3 has 14 amino acids. Germline lookup yields CDR1 SQVTM and CDR2 ANQGSEA. The CDR3 region is CSVGGGRSFYEQYF. Here the CDR3 DNA reads TGCAGCGTGGGGGGCGGCCGGAGTTTTTACGAGCAGTACTTC.

The V and J genes are TRBV18 and TRBJ1-4; D gene unclear. The CDR3 runs to 18 residues. V was trimmed by 1 base and J by 0 bases, leaving 15 bases between them. CDR1 KGHSH and CDR2 LQKENI come from the germline V gene. The CDR3 DNA is TGTGCCAGCTCACCACTCCGGGGAGAAGTTGCAACTAATGAAAAACTGTTTTTT. It yields the protein CASSPLRGEVATNEKLFF.

The chain joins TRBV27 to TRBJ2-3; D possibly corresponds to TRBD1 (6 bases). V lost 6 bases to trimming and J lost 4 bases, with 17 bases between them. This CDR3 comprises 15 residues. Germline V lookup: CDR1 MNHEY, CDR2 SMNVEV (reference sequence). CDR3 bases: TGTGCCAGCAGCTTGAACAGGGTTTTAGCAGATACGCAGTATTTT. Its protein is CASSLNRVLADTQYF.

The rearrangement joins TRBV27 to TRBJ1-2, with D hard to call. Trimming took 5 bases from V and 8 from J, leaving 12 bases between them. The CDR3 consists of 12 residues. Per the germline V gene, CDR1 is MNHEY and CDR2 is SMNVEV (reference sequence). In DNA, the CDR3 is TGTGCCAGCAGTCCCGTTAACGGGGGCTACACCTTC. Translating gives CASSPVNGGYTF.

The gene calls are TRBV4-1 and TRBJ2-1; D gene uncertain. The CDR3 is made up of 14 amino acids. Deletions cut 3 bases from V and 8 bases from J, with 14 bases between. The V gene's germline CDR1 is MGHRA and CDR2 YSYEKL. CDR3 in DNA: TGCGCCAGCAGCCACGGCAGTCTCCGGGATGAGCAGTTCTTC. It is translated as CASSHGSLRDEQFF.

This clone has just a few counts. Other DNA sequences within the sample encode an identical CDR3. V and J are TRBV27 and TRBJ1-1; possibly TRBD1 for D (6 bases). CDR1 is MNHEY, CDR2 SMNVEV, per germline (reference sequence). The CDR3 contains 14 residues. Trimming removed 2 bases from V and 1 base from J, with 8 bases in between. DNA of the CDR3: TGTGCCAGCAGTTTAGGGGGCGCGAACACTGAAGCTTTCTTT. Protein sequence: CASSLGGANTEAFF.

The chain has TRBV4-3 and TRBJ2-2; 7 bases are shared with TRBD1. Per the germline V gene, CDR1 is LGHNA and CDR2 is YSLEER. The CDR3 totals 15 residues. Losses at the gene ends were 3 bases for V and 3 bases for J; bases not matched to a gene: 4. CDR3 nucleotide sequence: TGCGCCAGCAGCCAGGGGACAGTCTACACCGGGGAGCTGTTTTTT. This encodes CASSQGTVYTGELFF.

V is TRBV4-3 and J is TRBJ2-7; possibly TRBD2 for D (6 bases). The CDR3 is 15 residues long. V was pared by 1 base and J by 2 bases, with 12 bases between. Germline CDR1 is LGHNA and CDR2 is YSLEER. In DNA form, the CDR3 reads TGCGCCAGCAGCCAAGGACGGGGGAGAACCTACGAGCAGTACTTC. Translating it yields CASSQGRGRTYEQYF.

This rearrangement joins TRBV9 to TRBJ1-4; D call uncertain. Germline V lookup: CDR1 SGDLS, CDR2 YYNGEE. The V and J ends lost 4 bases and 2 bases respectively, with 12 bases between them. The CDR3 contains 15 residues. CDR3 sequence: CASSPTVGTNEKLFF. CDR3 DNA: TGTGCCAGCAGCCCGACGGTGGGGACTAATGAAAAACTGTTTTTT.

The gene calls are TRBV28 and TRBJ2-7; unclear D gene. Between the trimmed V and J ends, which lost 5 bases and 0 bases, there was a span of 20 bases. The CDR3 has 17 residues. The germline gives CDR1 MDHEN, CDR2 SYDVKM. This CDR3 is CASSGTSGPGVSYEQYF. CDR3 coding DNA: TGTGCCAGCAGTGGTACTTCTGGACCTGGGGTCTCCTACGAGCAGTACTTC.

CDR3 nucleotides: TGCGCCAGCTCCTGGGGGAACACTGAAGCTTTCTTT. It is translated as CASSWGNTEAFF. The rearrangement joins TRBV4-3 to TRBJ1-1; D is uncertain. In germline, CDR1 is LGHNA, CDR2 YSLEER. This CDR3 has 12 residues. V lost 8 bases and J 1 base, leaving 8 bases between the germline ends.

The rearrangement uses TRBV6-6 and TRBJ2-5; D might be TRBD1 or TRBD2, each matching 6 bases. The CDR3 length is 15 residues. V lost 3 bases and J lost 5, with 16 bases in between. Germline V lookup: CDR1 MNHNY, CDR2 SVGAGI (reference sequence). The CDR3 sequence is CASSYGGGLSETQYF. The CDR3 DNA follows: TGTGCCAGCAGTTATGGTGGGGGGCTTAGTGAGACCCAGTACTTC.

This chain uses TRBV9 with TRBJ1-2, with no clear D. Germline V gene sequence: CDR1 SGDLS, CDR2 YYNGEE. The CDR3 covers 14 residues. The germline V and J ends were trimmed by 4 bases and 3 bases, with 13 bases remaining between them. The CDR3 is CASSPRLADYGYTF. For the CDR3, the DNA is TGTGCCAGCAGCCCCCGTTTGGCAGACTATGGCTACACCTTC.

As regards this clone: The same CDR3 can be traced to other DNA sequences in this sample. The chain carries TRBV4-2 and TRBJ2-7, with D tentatively TRBD2 (6 bases). This CDR3 region has 14 residues. Germline V gene lookup returns CDR1 LGHNA and CDR2 YNFKEQ. V was shortened by 0 bases and J by 3 bases, with 9 bases between the two germline ends. This CDR3 reads CASSQDRLGYEQYF. As DNA, the CDR3 is TGTGCCAGCAGCCAAGATCGACTAGGCTACGAGCAGTACTTC.

The genes are TRBV5-1 and TRBJ2-1, with D uncertain. Germline loops: CDR1 SGHRS, CDR2 YFSETQ. V was pared by 5 bases and J by 5 bases, with 17 bases between. The CDR3 loop spans 15 amino acids. The CDR3 nucleotides are TGCGCCAGCAGTGCCTCGTGGCGGAGCGACAATGAGCAGTTCTTC. This gives the protein CASSASWRSDNEQFF.